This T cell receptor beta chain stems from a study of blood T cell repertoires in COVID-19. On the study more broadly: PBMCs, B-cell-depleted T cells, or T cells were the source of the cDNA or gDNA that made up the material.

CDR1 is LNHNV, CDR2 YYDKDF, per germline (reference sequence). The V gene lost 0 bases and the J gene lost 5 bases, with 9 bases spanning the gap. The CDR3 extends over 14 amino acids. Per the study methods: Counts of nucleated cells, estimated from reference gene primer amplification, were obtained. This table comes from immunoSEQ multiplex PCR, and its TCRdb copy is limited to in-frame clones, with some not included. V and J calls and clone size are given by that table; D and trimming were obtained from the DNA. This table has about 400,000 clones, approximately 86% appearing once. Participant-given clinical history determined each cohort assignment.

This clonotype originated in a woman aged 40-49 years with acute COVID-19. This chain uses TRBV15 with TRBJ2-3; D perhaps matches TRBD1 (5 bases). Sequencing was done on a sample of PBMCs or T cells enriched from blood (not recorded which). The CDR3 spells CATSRDYQGDTQYF. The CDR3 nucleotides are TGTGCCACCAGCAGAGATTACCAGGGAGATACGCAGTATTTT.